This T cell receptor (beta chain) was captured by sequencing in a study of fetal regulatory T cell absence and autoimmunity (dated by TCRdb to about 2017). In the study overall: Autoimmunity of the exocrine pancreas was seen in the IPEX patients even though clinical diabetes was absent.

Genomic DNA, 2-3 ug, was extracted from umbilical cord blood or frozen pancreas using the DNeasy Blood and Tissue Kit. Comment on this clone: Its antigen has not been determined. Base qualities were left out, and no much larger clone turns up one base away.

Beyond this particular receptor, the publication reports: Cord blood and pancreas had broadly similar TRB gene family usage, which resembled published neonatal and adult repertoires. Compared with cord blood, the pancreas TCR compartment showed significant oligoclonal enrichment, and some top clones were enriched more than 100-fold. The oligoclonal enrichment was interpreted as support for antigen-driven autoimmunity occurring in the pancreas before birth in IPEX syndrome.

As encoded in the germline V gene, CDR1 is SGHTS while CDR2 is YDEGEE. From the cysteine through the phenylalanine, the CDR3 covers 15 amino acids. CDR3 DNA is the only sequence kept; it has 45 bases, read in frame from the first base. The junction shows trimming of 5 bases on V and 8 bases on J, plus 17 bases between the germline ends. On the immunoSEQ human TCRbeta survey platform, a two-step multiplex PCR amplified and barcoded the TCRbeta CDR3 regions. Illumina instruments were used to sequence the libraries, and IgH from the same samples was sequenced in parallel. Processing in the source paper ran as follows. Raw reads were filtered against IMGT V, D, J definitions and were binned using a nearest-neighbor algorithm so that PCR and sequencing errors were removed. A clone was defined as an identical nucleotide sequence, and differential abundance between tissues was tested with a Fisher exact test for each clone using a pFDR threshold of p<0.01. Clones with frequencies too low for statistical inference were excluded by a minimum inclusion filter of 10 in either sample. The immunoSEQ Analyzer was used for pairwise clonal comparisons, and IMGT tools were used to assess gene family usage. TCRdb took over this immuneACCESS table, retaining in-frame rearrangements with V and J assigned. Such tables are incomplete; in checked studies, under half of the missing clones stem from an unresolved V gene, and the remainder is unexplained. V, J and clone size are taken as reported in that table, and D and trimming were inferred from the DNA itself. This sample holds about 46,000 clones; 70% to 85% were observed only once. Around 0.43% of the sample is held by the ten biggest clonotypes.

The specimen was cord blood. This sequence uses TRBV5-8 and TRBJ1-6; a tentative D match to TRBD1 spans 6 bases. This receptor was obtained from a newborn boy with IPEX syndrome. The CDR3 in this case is CASRPRGLFDSPLHF. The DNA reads TGTGCCAGCAGACCTAGGGGGTTGTTCGATTCACCCCTCCACTTT.